This T cell receptor beta chain is from a study of T cell responses to AZD1222 COVID-19 vaccine. About the study: Second-dose intervals near 4 or 12 weeks were combined. General study findings and limits: The study found Spike-specific TCR breadth and depth rose after two AZD1222 doses. A mostly white British donor set with more females was recruited, and clonal diversity was possibly underestimated. CD4 TCRs associated with vaccination spanned spike, dominating at 160-218 and 743-854.

V was trimmed by 5 bases and J by 2 bases, leaving 10 bases between them. The CDR3 runs 14 residues. Per the germline V gene, CDR1 is MGHRA and CDR2 is YSYEKL. TCRdb's table, derived via immunoSEQ multiplex PCR, lists solely in-frame clones and lacks some. The table has more than 75,000 clones, approximately 91% seen once. A note on this clone: Its cognate antigen is unknown.

Sequences were derived from peripheral blood, sampled on day 0 of AZD1222 vaccination. This chain joins TRBV4-1 and TRBJ1-3, with D possibly being TRBD1 (5 bases). The receptor's source is an adult in good health. CDR3 residues: CASSGRATGNTIYF. As DNA, the CDR3 is TGCGCCAGCAGCGGCAGGGCGACTGGAAACACCATATATTTT.